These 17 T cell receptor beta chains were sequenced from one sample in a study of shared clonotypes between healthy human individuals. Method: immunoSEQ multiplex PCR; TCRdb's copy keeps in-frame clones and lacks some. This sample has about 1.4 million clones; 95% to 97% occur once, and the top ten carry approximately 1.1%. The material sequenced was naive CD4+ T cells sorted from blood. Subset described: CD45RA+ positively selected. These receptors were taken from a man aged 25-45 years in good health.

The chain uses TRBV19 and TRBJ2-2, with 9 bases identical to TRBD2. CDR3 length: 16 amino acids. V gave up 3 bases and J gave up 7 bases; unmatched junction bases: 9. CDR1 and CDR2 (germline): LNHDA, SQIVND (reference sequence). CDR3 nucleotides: TGTGCCAGTAGTATGAGGGCGGGAGGGCCTGGCGGGGAGCTGTTTTTT. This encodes CASSMRAGGPGGELFF.

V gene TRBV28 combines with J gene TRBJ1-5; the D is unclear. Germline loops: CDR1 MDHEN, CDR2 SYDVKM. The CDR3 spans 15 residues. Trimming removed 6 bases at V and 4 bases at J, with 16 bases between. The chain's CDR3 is CASSPQVRLNQPQHF. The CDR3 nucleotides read TGTGCCAGCAGCCCGCAGGTGAGGCTAAATCAGCCCCAGCATTTT.

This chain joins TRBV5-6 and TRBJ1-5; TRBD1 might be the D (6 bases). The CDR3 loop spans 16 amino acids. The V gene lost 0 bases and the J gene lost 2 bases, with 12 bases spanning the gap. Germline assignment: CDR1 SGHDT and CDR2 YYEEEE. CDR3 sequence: CASSLVGGAGNQPQHF. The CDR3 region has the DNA TGTGCCAGCAGCTTGGTTGGGGGGGCCGGCAATCAGCCCCAGCATTTT.

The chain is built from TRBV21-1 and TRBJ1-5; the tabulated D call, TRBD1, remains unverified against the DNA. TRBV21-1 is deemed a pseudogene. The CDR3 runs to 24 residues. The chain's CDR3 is CASSTQADRSPTERGGYSNQPQHF. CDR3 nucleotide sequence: TGTGCCAGCAGCACCCAAGCGGACAGGTCGCCAACCGAAAGAGGGGGGTATAGCAATCAGCCCCAGCATTTT.

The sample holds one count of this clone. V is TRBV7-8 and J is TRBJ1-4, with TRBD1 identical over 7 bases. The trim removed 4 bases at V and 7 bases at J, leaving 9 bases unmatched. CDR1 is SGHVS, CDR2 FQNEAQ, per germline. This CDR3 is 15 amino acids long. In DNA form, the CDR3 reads TGTGCCAGCAGCTCTCCGACAGGGCGGGGTGAAAAACTGTTTTTT. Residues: CASSSPTGRGEKLFF. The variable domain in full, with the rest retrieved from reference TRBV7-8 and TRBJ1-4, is GAGVSQSPRYKVAKRGQDVALRCDPISGHVSLFWYQQALGQGPEFLTYFQNEAQLDKSGLPSDRFFAERPEGSVSTLKIQRTQQEDSAVYLCASSSPTGRGEKLFFGSGTQLSVL.

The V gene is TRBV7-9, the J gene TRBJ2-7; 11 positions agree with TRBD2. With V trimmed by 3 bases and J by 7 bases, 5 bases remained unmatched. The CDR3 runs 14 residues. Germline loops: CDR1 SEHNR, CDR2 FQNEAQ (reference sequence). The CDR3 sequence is CASSFTSGRMEQYF. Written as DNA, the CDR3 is TGTGCCAGCAGCTTTACTAGCGGGAGAATGGAGCAGTACTTC.

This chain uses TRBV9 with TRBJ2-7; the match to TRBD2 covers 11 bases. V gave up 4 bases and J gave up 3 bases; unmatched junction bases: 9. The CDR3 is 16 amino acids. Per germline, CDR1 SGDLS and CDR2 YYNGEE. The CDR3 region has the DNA TGTGCCAGCAGCCCCCAATCCGGGACTAGCGGCTACGAGCAGTACTTC. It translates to CASSPQSGTSGYEQYF.

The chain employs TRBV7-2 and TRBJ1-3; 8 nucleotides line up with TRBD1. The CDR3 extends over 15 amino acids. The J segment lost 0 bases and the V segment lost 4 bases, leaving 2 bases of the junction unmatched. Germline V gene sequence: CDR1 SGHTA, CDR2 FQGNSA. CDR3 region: CASSSGQDSGNTIYF. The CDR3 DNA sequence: TGTGCCAGCAGCTCGGGACAGGACTCTGGAAACACCATATATTTT.

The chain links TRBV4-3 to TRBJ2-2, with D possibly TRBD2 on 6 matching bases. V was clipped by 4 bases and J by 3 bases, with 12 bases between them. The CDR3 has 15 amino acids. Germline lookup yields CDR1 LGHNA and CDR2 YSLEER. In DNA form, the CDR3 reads TGCGCCAGCAGCCTTAGCGGACCTTACACCGGGGAGCTGTTTTTT. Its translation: CASSLSGPYTGELFF.

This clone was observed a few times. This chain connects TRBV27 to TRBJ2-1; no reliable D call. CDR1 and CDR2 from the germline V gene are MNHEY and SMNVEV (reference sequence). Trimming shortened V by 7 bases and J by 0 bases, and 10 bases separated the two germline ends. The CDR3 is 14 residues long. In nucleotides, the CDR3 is TGTGCCAGCAATCGGCTAAGCTCCTACAATGAGCAGTTCTTC. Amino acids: CASNRLSSYNEQFF.

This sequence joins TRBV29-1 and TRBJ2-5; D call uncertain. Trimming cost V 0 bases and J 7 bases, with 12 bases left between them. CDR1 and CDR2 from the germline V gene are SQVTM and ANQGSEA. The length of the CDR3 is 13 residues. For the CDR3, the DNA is TGCAGCGTTGAAGATCAACTGCGTGGGACCCAGTACTTC. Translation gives CSVEDQLRGTQYF.

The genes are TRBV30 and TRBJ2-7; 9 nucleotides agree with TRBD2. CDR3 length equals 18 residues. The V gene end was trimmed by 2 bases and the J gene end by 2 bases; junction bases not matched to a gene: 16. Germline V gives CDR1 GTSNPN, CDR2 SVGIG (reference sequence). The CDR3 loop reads CAWSRQWARTSATYEQYF. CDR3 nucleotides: TGTGCCTGGAGTAGACAATGGGCAAGGACTAGCGCCACCTACGAGCAGTACTTC.

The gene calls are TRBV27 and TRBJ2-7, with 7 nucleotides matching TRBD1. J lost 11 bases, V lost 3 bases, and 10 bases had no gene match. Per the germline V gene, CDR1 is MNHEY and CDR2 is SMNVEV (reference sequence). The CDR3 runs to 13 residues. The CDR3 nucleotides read TGTGCCAGCAGTTTTCGCCTCCCAGGGACAGAGTACTTC. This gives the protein CASSFRLPGTEYF.

As DNA, the CDR3 is TGCGCCAGCAGCTTGACAGGGCTAGAAGGCTACACCTTC. Translating gives CASSLTGLEGYTF. This chain joins TRBV5-1 and TRBJ1-2, with D possibly being TRBD1 (6 bases). V was cut by 1 base and J by 8 bases, with 12 bases left in between. The CDR3 spans 13 residues. Germline V gene data show CDR1 as SGHRS and CDR2 as YFSETQ.

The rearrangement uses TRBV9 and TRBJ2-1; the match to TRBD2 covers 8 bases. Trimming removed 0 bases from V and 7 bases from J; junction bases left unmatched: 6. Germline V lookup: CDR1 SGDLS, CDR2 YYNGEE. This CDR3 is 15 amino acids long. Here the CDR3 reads CASSVVVTSVNEQFF. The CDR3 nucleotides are TGTGCCAGCAGCGTAGTTGTGACTAGCGTTAATGAGCAGTTCTTC. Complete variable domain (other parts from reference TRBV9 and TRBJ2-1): DSGVTQTPKHLITATGQRVTLRCSPRSGDLSVYWYQQSLDQGLQFLIQYYNGEERAKGNILERFSAQQFPDLHSELNLSSLELGDSALYFCASSVVVTSVNEQFFGPGTRLTVL.

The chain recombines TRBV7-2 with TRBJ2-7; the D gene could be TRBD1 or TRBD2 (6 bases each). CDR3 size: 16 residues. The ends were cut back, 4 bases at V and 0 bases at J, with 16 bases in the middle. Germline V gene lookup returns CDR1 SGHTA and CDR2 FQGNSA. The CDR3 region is CASSYKGGTRSYEQYF. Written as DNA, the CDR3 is TGTGCCAGCAGCTACAAAGGGGGGACCCGCTCCTACGAGCAGTACTTC.

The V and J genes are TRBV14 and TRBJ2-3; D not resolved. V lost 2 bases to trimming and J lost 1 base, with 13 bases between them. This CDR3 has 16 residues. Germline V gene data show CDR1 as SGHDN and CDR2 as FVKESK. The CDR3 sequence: CASSQSLDLRTDTQYF. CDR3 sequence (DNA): TGTGCCAGCAGCCAATCATTAGACCTTCGCACAGATACGCAGTATTTT. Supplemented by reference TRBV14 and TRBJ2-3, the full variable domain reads EAGVTQFPSHSVIEKGQTVTLRCDPISGHDNLYWYRRVMGKEIKFLLHFVKESKQDESGMPNNRFLAERTGGTYSTLKVQPAELEDSGVYFCASSQSLDLRTDTQYFGPGTRLTVL.